This T cell receptor beta chain was sequenced in a study of blood T cells in healthy people across ages (dated by TCRdb to between 2015 and 2016). For context, the study as a whole: In model experiments, template switching captured about one uniquely barcoded TCR beta cDNA molecule for every two T cells. To track age-related changes in TCR beta repertoire diversity, the study relied on deep sequencing normalized with unique cDNA molecular identifiers. Four age groups were formed from the donors: young (average approximately 15 years), middle-aged (approximately 40), aged (around 62) and long-lived (approximately 80). Donors of different ages were randomly distributed across sequencing lanes to avoid experimental bias. Two additional independent replicas of 1 million unique cDNA reads from the same blood draw were analyzed for two donors (one aged 18 to 30 and one aged 80 or older). On the study overall, not on this receptor specifically: There was a strong correlation between observed TCR beta diversity and the percentage of naive T cells measured by flow cytometry. Conclusive comparison of naive and antigen-experienced compartments was prevented by the profiling of bulk unsorted PBMCs. As age increased, observed TCR beta diversity per million T cells dropped in a roughly linear way, and a significant reduction was already evident by age 40. Donor CMV infection status was unknown, potentially confounding age-related changes in expanded clonotypes. Compared with the aged group, the long-lived group had more naive CD4+ T cells, fewer expanded clones and increased TCR diversity, suggesting age selection. Estimates of total diversity based on one million sequenced T cells were considered lower bounds and underestimates.

For this chain, trimming is 0 bases at the V end and 6 bases at the J end, and the number of junction bases without a gene match is 4. The CDR3 spans 15 residues, from the cysteine through the phenylalanine. Solely the CDR3 DNA is kept, with 45 bases framed from the first base. A word on this clonotype: Its antigen is still unknown. Per-base quality was not reported, and no clone a single base away is much larger than it.

Library generation was performed with 5' RACE. Reads for this sample came from an Illumina HiSeq 2500. A second PCR of roughly 6 to 11 cycles was run with a J-beta primer mix and a sample-barcoded 5' primer. A unique molecular identifier was introduced onto each TCR beta cDNA molecule by a template-switch 5' adaptor carrying 12 random nucleotides. Each sample yielded at least 2.5 million CDR3-containing paired-end reads. First-strand cDNA was synthesized from all RNA with the Mint cDNA synthesis kit, primed by a TRBC-specific oligonucleotide. After uracil-DNA glycosylase treatment, a first 18-cycle PCR used universal primers M1SS and BC2_uni_R on all cDNA. The published analysis was carried out like this. Normalization of each sample was performed by random selection of 1 million high-quality reads, each carrying a distinct molecular identifier. Instead of being binned into consensus sequences, reads with shared molecular identifiers were discarded. MiTCR, run with a Q25 quality threshold and the strictest error-elimination algorithm, handled CDR3 identification, clonotype clustering and error correction. A nonparametric unseen species model using Euler transformation provided a lower-bound estimate of total TCR beta diversity. The public reads were reanalyzed by TCRdb: fastp trimming at Q25, MiXCR alignment, in-frame beta chains only. Each entry merges the rows of one CDR3 protein and shows their most common DNA and genes. Clone size and V and J calls follow TCRdb, not the original study. In this sample the table shows roughly 900,000 distinct CDR3 sequences, around 26% of which occur a single time. The ten largest clones add up to around 16% of the sample.

The donors were some 36 Caucasian individuals from Russia, aged 6 to 90 years, who were systemically healthy. Ten milliliters of peripheral blood were drawn from each donor into EDTA-treated Vacutainer tubes. Ficoll-Paque density-gradient centrifugation was used to isolate PBMCs, with at least 6.5 million obtained per sample. Total RNA, at least 5.5 micrograms per sample, was extracted from PBMCs with Trizol reagent. For every donor, an aliquot of PBMCs went through flow cytometry to measure the percentages of naive CD45RAhigh/CD27high T cells. The TCR originated in a woman older than 75 in good health. Sequencing was done on a sample of blood. The rearranged chain carries TRBV12-3 or TRBV12-4 and TRBJ1-5, and 8 junction bases match TRBD1. At the DNA level, the sequence is TGTGCCAGCAGTTTAGCCGGACAGGGCACTCAGCCCCAGCATTTT. Translated, this is CASSLAGQGTQPQHF.